The 30 T cell receptor beta chains in this list originate from one sample, sequenced in a study of blood T cells in healthy people across ages. Together with a sample-barcoded 5' primer, a J-beta primer mix was included in a second PCR lasting roughly 6 to 12 cycles. TCRdb re-called the 5' RACE reads through MiXCR, storing one row per CDR3 protein. The sample lists 800,000 or so distinct CDR3 sequences; roughly 25% were seen once. These records were also assigned to another study, of T cells of mothers and their children.

Source material: blood. The origin of the receptors is a boy under 18 in good health.

In this sample, this clonotype turned up a few times. V usage is TRBV18 and J usage is TRBJ1-2, with 9 bases identical to TRBD1. Germline V gives CDR1 KGHSH, CDR2 LQKENI. This CDR3 has 15 amino acids. V lost 2 bases and J lost 5; bases outside the gene matches: 6. The DNA of the CDR3 is TGTGCCAGCTCACCATTCGAACAGGGGGCATATGGCTACACCTTC. Translating gives CASSPFEQGAYGYTF.

This clonotype was observed a few times. The chain has TRBV29-1 and TRBJ2-7; D gene unclear. The length of the CDR3 is 12 residues. CDR1 and CDR2 from the germline V gene are SQVTM and ANQGSEA. Between the trimmed V and J ends, which lost 5 bases and 3 bases, there was a span of 11 bases. CDR3 DNA: TGCAGCGTTTTTGGACGGAACTACGAGCAGTACTTC. It specifies CSVFGRNYEQYF.

J is TRBJ1-1 and V is TRBV20-1; 9 nucleotides align to TRBD1. Unmatched junction bases numbered 8, after V lost 4 bases and J lost 8 bases. The germline gives CDR1 DFQATT, CDR2 SNEGSKA (reference sequence). The CDR3 runs to 13 residues. The CDR3 DNA sequence: TGCAGTGCTAAATCGGGACAGGGATCCGAAGCTTTCTTT. This translates into CSAKSGQGSEAFF.

V usage is TRBV5-5 and J usage is TRBJ2-7; TRBD2 matches 8 bases. Germline CDR1 is SGHKS and CDR2 is YYEKEE (reference sequence). V was pared by 0 bases and J by 4 bases, with 6 bases of the junction left unmatched. The CDR3 consists of 15 residues. DNA for the CDR3: TGTGCCAGCAGCTTGGAACTAGCGGTTTATTACGAGCAGTACTTC. It codes for CASSLELAVYYEQYF.

In its sample, this clonotype was seen a few times. CDR3 in DNA: TGCAGTGCTAGAGATGGGGGAGGAAGCGGGGGTGAACTCCACGAGCAGTACTTC. This translates into CSARDGGGSGGELHEQYF. The V gene is TRBV20-1, the J gene TRBJ2-7, with 8 bases matching TRBD2. This CDR3 spans 18 amino acids. CDR1 and CDR2 from the germline V gene are DFQATT and SNEGSKA (reference sequence). Trimming at V came to 0 bases and at J to 5 bases, leaving 18 bases not matched to a gene.

The chain has TRBV13 and TRBJ2-5, with 11 bases matching TRBD1. Germline CDR1 and CDR2: PRHDT and FYEKMQ (reference sequence). The V gene end was trimmed by 5 bases and the J gene end by 11 bases; junction bases not matched to a gene: 13. This CDR3 is 15 amino acids long. As DNA, the CDR3 is TGTGCCAGCAGCACAGGACAGGGGGCAGCGAGAGAACAGTACTTC. As protein: CASSTGQGAAREQYF.

This chain connects TRBV20-1 to TRBJ1-1, with D tentatively TRBD1 (5 bases). Germline-derived CDR1 and CDR2 are DFQATT and SNEGSKA (reference sequence). V was pared by 2 bases and J by 7 bases, with 5 bases between. This CDR3 has 10 amino acids. The DNA for the CDR3 is TGCAGTGCTAGACAGGGTGAAGCTTTCTTT. Its translation: CSARQGEAFF.

V and J are TRBV25-1 and TRBJ2-1, with 10 bases matching TRBD2. This CDR3 spans 16 amino acids. J lost 8 bases, V lost 9 bases, and 16 bases had no gene match. The germline V gene encodes CDR1 MGHDK and CDR2 SYGVNS. The CDR3 DNA sequence: TGTGCCAGTCTGGGGACCTTAGCGGGAGGATTAGATGAGCAGTTCTTC. Its translation is CASLGTLAGGLDEQFF. Supplemented by reference TRBV25-1 and TRBJ2-1, the full variable domain reads EADIYQTPRYLVIGTGKKITLECSQTMGHDKMYWYQQDPGMELHLIHYSYGVNSTEKGDLSSESTVSRIRTEHFPLTLESARPSHTSQYLCASLGTLAGGLDEQFFGPGTRLTVL.

This clonotype showed up just a few times. V gene TRBV5-6 combines with J gene TRBJ1-3; D is undetermined. V dropped 4 bases and J dropped 3 bases, with 14 bases sitting between them. The CDR3 loop spans 15 amino acids. The germline CDR1 and CDR2 sequences are SGHDT and YYEEEE. In DNA form, the CDR3 reads TGTGCCAGCAGCCCGGACCAGGTTGTTGGAAACACCATATATTTT. It is translated as CASSPDQVVGNTIYF.

The gene calls are TRBV7-2 and TRBJ2-3; tentatively, D is TRBD2 (6 bases). This CDR3 contains 17 residues. The V end lost 6 bases, the J end lost 4 bases, and 23 bases lay between the germline ends. Germline values: CDR1 SGHTA, CDR2 FQGNSA. The CDR3, as DNA: TGTGCCAGCAGTCCGCCGGGACTCCGAACCGGGCCAGATACGCAGTATTTT. This codes for CASSPPGLRTGPDTQYF. Using reference TRBV7-2 and TRBJ2-3 for the parts outside the CDR3, the full variable domain is GAGVSQSPSNKVTEKGKDVELRCDPISGHTALYWYRQSLGQGLEFLIYFQGNSAPDKSGLPSDRFSAERTGGSVSTLTIQRTQQEDSAVYLCASSPPGLRTGPDTQYFGPGTRLTVL.

This clonotype was seen more than once but under ten times. This chain connects TRBV12-3 or TRBV12-4 to TRBJ1-5, with unresolved D. V was trimmed by 2 bases and J by 3 bases, leaving 8 bases between them. The length of the CDR3 is 14 residues. Here the CDR3 DNA reads TGTGCCAGCAGTTTACGGGGAAACAATCAGCCCCAGCATTTT. Its translation: CASSLRGNNQPQHF.

This clonotype was observed a handful of times. J is TRBJ2-1 and V is TRBV29-1; D call uncertain. Per the germline V gene, CDR1 is SQVTM and CDR2 is ANQGSEA. The CDR3 covers 10 residues. V was cut by 5 bases and J by 8 bases, with 7 bases left in between. Here the CDR3 reads CSVSTDEQFF. As DNA, the CDR3 is TGCAGCGTTAGTACGGATGAGCAGTTCTTC.

There are a few counts of this clonotype. The chain has TRBV4-2 and TRBJ2-2; 9 nucleotides line up with TRBD1. The CDR3 is made up of 21 amino acids. Germline CDR1 is LGHNA and CDR2 is YNFKEQ. The J segment lost 1 base and the V segment lost 4 bases, leaving 19 bases of the junction unmatched. CDR3 amino acids: CASSPKAYRGQMKVNTGELFF. CDR3 DNA: TGTGCCAGCAGCCCAAAGGCCTACAGGGGGCAAATGAAAGTGAACACCGGGGAGCTGTTTTTT.

This chain connects TRBV7-3 to TRBJ1-2; a possible D gene is TRBD1 (5 bases). This CDR3 has 13 amino acids. Germline V gene lookup returns CDR1 SGHTA and CDR2 FQGTGA. The germline V and J ends were trimmed by 5 bases and 10 bases, with 17 bases remaining between them. The DNA for the CDR3 is TGTGCCAGCAGCCCCCAAGGGTCGGGGGACTACACCTTC. This gives the protein CASSPQGSGDYTF.

Comments on this clonotype: One base away lies a much larger clone, so this may be a sequencing read error. The rearrangement uses TRBV6-5 and TRBJ1-2; 7 positions match TRBD1. After removal of 4 bases from V and 4 bases from J, the junction contained 3 bases not matched to a gene. The CDR3 covers 13 residues. Germline-derived CDR1 and CDR2 are MNHEY and SVGAGI. The CDR3 bases are TGTGCCAGCAGTTCGGGACAGACCTATGGCTACACCTTC. It yields the protein CASSSGQTYGYTF.

As DNA, the CDR3 is TGTGCCAGCAGCTTATCGGGCAGGGCGGGTGAAAAACTGTTTTTT. This gives the protein CASSLSGRAGEKLFF. The chain carries TRBV7-2 and TRBJ1-4; D perhaps matches TRBD1 (5 bases). Germline CDR1 and CDR2: SGHTA and FQGNSA. Trimming took off 2 bases at V and 7 bases at J, with 14 bases between the two ends. The CDR3 contains 15 residues.

The sample holds a few counts of this clonotype. The chain joins TRBV6-6 to TRBJ2-7, with a tentative D call TRBD1 (5 bases). The V end was cut by 8 bases, the J end by 0 bases, with 11 bases between. The CDR3 extends over 13 amino acids. The germline V gene has CDR1 MNHNY and CDR2 SVGAGI (reference sequence). The chain's CDR3 is CASVQGDSYEQYF. CDR3 nucleotide sequence: TGTGCCAGCGTCCAGGGCGACTCCTACGAGCAGTACTTC.

This clonotype was detected only a few times. The chain carries TRBV20-1 and TRBJ1-4, with unresolved D. From germline, CDR1 is DFQATT and CDR2 SNEGSKA (reference sequence). This CDR3 region has 13 residues. V dropped 0 bases and J dropped 10 bases, with 12 bases sitting between them. The CDR3 here is CSARDTNSRKLFF. The CDR3, as DNA: TGCAGTGCTAGAGATACCAATAGCAGAAAACTGTTTTTT.

This clonotype was seen only a few times. The chain joins TRBV7-9 to TRBJ1-1; D is ambiguous. The CDR3 is 15 amino acids. Germline V CDR1 and CDR2: SEHNR, FQNEAQ (reference sequence). V was trimmed by 4 bases and J by 4 bases, leaving 16 bases between them. The CDR3 DNA is TGTGCCAGCAGCTCACCCGAGGGCGGCGCCACTGAAGCTTTCTTT. It encodes CASSSPEGGATEAFF. The full variable domain, completed using reference TRBV7-9 and TRBJ1-1, is DTGVSQNPRHKITKRGQNVTFRCDPISEHNRLYWYRQTLGQGPEFLTYFQNEAQLEKSRLLSDRFSAERPKGSFSTLEIQRTEQGDSAMYLCASSSPEGGATEAFFGQGTRLTVV.

The CDR3 DNA sequence: TGCAGCGTTGAAGACGGGCATCAGCCCCAGCATTTT. It is translated as CSVEDGHQPQHF. V and J are TRBV29-1 and TRBJ1-5; D is undetermined. The CDR3 spans 12 residues. The V and J ends lost 0 bases and 5 bases respectively, with 5 bases between them. Germline V gene data show CDR1 as SQVTM and CDR2 as ANQGSEA.

The V gene is TRBV20-1, the J gene TRBJ1-1; a weak D match, TRBD1 (5 bases). V was cut by 3 bases and J by 0 bases, with 8 bases left in between. The CDR3 contains 13 residues. CDR1 is DFQATT, CDR2 SNEGSKA, per germline (reference sequence). For the CDR3, the DNA is TGCAGTGCTAGGAGGGGAATGAACACTGAAGCTTTCTTT. Translating it yields CSARRGMNTEAFF.

In this sample, this clonotype turned up a few times. V is TRBV2 and J is TRBJ1-6; D may be TRBD1 (5 bases). The CDR3 totals 13 residues. V was pared by 6 bases and J by 10 bases, with 13 bases between. Per germline, CDR1 SNHLY and CDR2 FYNNEI. DNA of the CDR3: TGTGCCAGCAGGGGCAGGGCGCGGTCACCCCTCCACTTT. It is translated as CASRGRARSPLHF.

The chain couples TRBV7-9 to TRBJ2-3, with a tentative D call TRBD2 (5 bases). The V and J ends lost 4 bases and 4 bases respectively, with 15 bases between them. Looked up from germline, CDR1 is SEHNR and CDR2 is FQNEAQ (reference sequence). CDR3 length: 15 residues. The CDR3 DNA reads as TGTGCCAGCAGCTACGGGGTGGGAGTCCCAGATACGCAGTATTTT. Protein product: CASSYGVGVPDTQYF.

This clonotype was picked up many times. This CDR3 reads CSVVYRGSEKLFF. The CDR3 DNA sequence: TGCAGCGTTGTGTACAGGGGCAGTGAAAAACTGTTTTTT. The J gene is TRBJ1-4, the V gene TRBV29-1; 7 bases fit TRBD1. The CDR3 consists of 13 residues. Germline V lookup: CDR1 SQVTM, CDR2 ANQGSEA. V shed 4 bases and J 7 bases; nucleotides not matched to a gene: 6. The whole variable domain, remainder taken from reference TRBV29-1 and TRBJ1-4, is SAVISQKPSRDICQRGTSLTIQCQVDSQVTMMFWYRQQPGQSLTLIATANQGSEATYESGFVIDKFPISRPNLTFSTLTVSNMSPEDSSIYLCSVVYRGSEKLFFGSGTQLSVL.

The rearrangement joins TRBV7-9 to TRBJ2-5; tentative D call: TRBD1 (7 bases). The CDR3 runs 15 residues. Germline loops: CDR1 SEHNR, CDR2 FQNEAQ (reference sequence). V lost 5 bases and J lost 2, with 15 bases in between. The CDR3 region is CASSRGGTVQETQYF. The CDR3 region has the DNA TGTGCCAGCAGCCGGGGCGGGACAGTACAAGAGACCCAGTACTTC.

The genes are TRBV29-1 and TRBJ2-3, with unresolved D. Per the germline V gene, CDR1 is SQVTM and CDR2 is ANQGSEA. There are 14 residues in the CDR3. V dropped 6 bases and J dropped 0 bases, with 13 bases sitting between them. The CDR3 bases are TGCAGCGTCCACAAGGGCAAGAGCACAGATACGCAGTATTTT. Its translation is CSVHKGKSTDTQYF.

V gene TRBV3-1 combines with J gene TRBJ2-1; D unclear. The J call is uncertain, as TRBJ2-5 better fits the DNA end. The CDR3 covers 15 residues. Germline V gives CDR1 LGHDT, CDR2 YNNKEL (reference sequence). This CDR3 reads CASRRRGGDQETQYF. The DNA for the CDR3 is TGTGCCAGCAGGCGGCGAGGTGGGGACCAAGAGACCCAGTACTTC.

This clonotype was counted only a few times. This chain joins TRBV29-1 and TRBJ1-4, with D perhaps TRBD1 (6 bases). The V and J ends lost 2 bases and 7 bases respectively, with 8 bases between them. Germline CDR1 and CDR2: SQVTM and ANQGSEA. This CDR3 is 12 amino acids long. The CDR3 loop is CSVEQGTEKLFF. The CDR3 DNA reads TGCAGCGTTGAACAGGGGACTGAAAAACTGTTTTTT.

The CDR3: CASSSSAATQYF. In DNA, the CDR3 is TGTGCCAGCAGCTCCAGCGCGGCTACGCAGTATTTT. The V call is TRBV28, the J call TRBJ2-3; D call uncertain. The V end was cut by 6 bases, the J end by 8 bases, with 12 bases between. Germline V CDR1 and CDR2: MDHEN, SYDVKM. The CDR3 loop spans 12 amino acids.

As DNA, the CDR3 is TGTGCCAGCAGCCCCGCCCGGCTAGCGGTGAGCTCCTACAATGAGCAGTTCTTC. This gives the protein CASSPARLAVSSYNEQFF. The V call is TRBV14, the J call TRBJ2-1; 7 bases map to TRBD2. Trimming at V came to 4 bases and at J to 0 bases, leaving 12 bases not matched to a gene. This CDR3 is 18 amino acids long. The V gene's germline CDR1 is SGHDN and CDR2 FVKESK.